This TCR beta chain is from a study of T cell responses to AZD1222 COVID-19 vaccine. TCRdb's table, derived via immunoSEQ multiplex PCR, lists solely in-frame clones and lacks some. The sample has 150,000 to 200,000 clones; about 89% are singletons. The ends lost 4 bases at V and 1 base at J; junction bases unmatched: 11. Germline V gene lookup returns CDR1 SGHNT and CDR2 YYREEE (reference sequence). This CDR3 has 19 residues. This clone was found a few times. The chain links TRBV5-4 to TRBJ2-2; TRBD2 matches 12 bases. This sequence was found in an adult in good health. Sequences were derived from peripheral blood, sampled on day 0 of AZD1222 vaccination. The CDR3 DNA reads TGTGCCAGCAGCCCAGGACTAGCGGGGCCCACTTGGAACACCGGGGAGCTGTTTTTT. Translation gives CASSPGLAGPTWNTGELFF.